The 4 T cell receptor beta chains below all came from one sample that was sequenced in a study of T cell repertoires in cytomegalovirus infection. Each CDR3 protein is one row after TCRdb ran MiXCR on the reads. The table shows roughly 230,000 distinct CDR3 sequences, with around 15% occurring only once. Sequencing was done on a sample of CD8+ T cells from PBMCs. These TCRs come from a human donor in good health (CMV status not recorded). Some clones in this sample may be carry-over from other donors' samples.

The chain carries TRBV5-1 and TRBJ2-3; D uncertain. Per germline, CDR1 SGHRS and CDR2 YFSETQ. Trimming stripped 4 bases from V and 1 base from J, with 10 bases between. The CDR3 has 14 residues. The CDR3 DNA reads as TGCGCCAGCAGCCTTAGTTGGGGCACAGATACGCAGTATTTT. Amino acid sequence: CASSLSWGTDTQYF.

The DNA of the CDR3 is TGTGCCAGCAGTGATGCGGGGCTAAAAGGCTACACCTTC. It codes for CASSDAGLKGYTF. The chain joins TRBV2 to TRBJ1-2, with D possibly TRBD1 on 5 matching bases. Germline V gene sequence: CDR1 SNHLY, CDR2 FYNNEI. The germline V and J ends were trimmed by 3 bases and 8 bases, with 13 bases remaining between them. The CDR3 has 13 residues. Full variable domain (outside the CDR3, taken from reference TRBV2 and TRBJ1-2): EPEVTQTPSHQVTQMGQEVILRCVPISNHLYFYWYRQILGQKVEFLVSFYNNEISEKSEIFDDQFSVERPDGSNFTLKIRSTKLEDSAMYFCASSDAGLKGYTFGSGTRLTVV.

This clonotype was observed a handful of times. V usage is TRBV13 and J usage is TRBJ1-2; tentatively, D is TRBD1 (6 bases). Trimming cost V 7 bases and J 3 bases, with 21 bases left between them. The CDR3 sequence is 16 residues long. The germline CDR1 and CDR2 sequences are PRHDT and FYEKMQ (reference sequence). The CDR3 loop is CASTPVTDRTDYGYTF. The CDR3 DNA follows: TGTGCCAGCACCCCCGTTACCGACAGGACCGACTATGGCTACACCTTC.

The chain uses TRBV14 and TRBJ2-1; D gene uncertain. The CDR3 length is 15 residues. Germline CDR1 and CDR2: SGHDN and FVKESK. V lost 0 bases to trimming and J lost 3 bases, with 9 bases between them. CDR3 nucleotides: TGTGCCAGCAGCCAAGACGAGACACTCTACAATGAGCAGTTCTTC. Translated: CASSQDETLYNEQFF.